This T cell receptor (beta chain) was obtained from a study of blood T cell repertoires in COVID-19 (dated by TCRdb to about 2020). In the study overall: Samples from collaborators originated in the United States, Italy and Spain and spanned both the acute and convalescent phases of COVID-19. The material from the prospective study consisted of cDNA or gDNA derived from T cells, B-cell-depleted T cells, or PBMCs. Deeply sampled blood TCRbeta repertoires from subjects exposed to, actively infected with, or recovered from COVID-19 were included in the dataset. A freely available public database, intended as a resource for researchers studying the immune response to SARS-CoV-2, is where the repertoires were released. Samples were obtained from the ongoing ImmuneRACE study (first 160 participants) and from 1,254 subjects provided by 6 global collaborators. Nearly every sample came with metadata listing a de-identified subject ID, COVID-19 status, age in years and sex. HLA class I and class II types, where available, came from metadata supplied by the sample provider rather than from assay-based typing. Overall results and qualifications from the work: The amount of clinical and demographic metadata varied by source and participant and was provided uncurated.

The collaborating institutions used their own protocols to collect whole blood in K2EDTA tubes. For TCRbeta analysis, collaborators shipped samples in one of three forms: frozen whole blood, isolated PBMCs, or DNA extracted from either of those sample types. A note on this clone: The antigen this receptor binds is unknown. Base qualities were left out, and no much larger clone turns up one base away.

TCRbeta CDR3 regions were amplified from genomic DNA by means of the immunoSEQ Assay, a bias-controlled multiplex PCR. In the paper's pipeline: The number of nucleated cells in each sample was estimated by amplification of reference gene primers within the assay. Sequence reads were collapsed and filtered to measure the absolute abundance of every unique TCRbeta CDR3 rearrangement. For each sample, productive Simpson clonality was calculated as the square root of Simpson's diversity index over productive rearrangements. TCRdb took this table from immuneACCESS and kept in-frame rearrangements with V and J called. Such tables lack part of the clones; where checked against another copy, unresolved V genes explain under half of the gap, and the rest is unexplained. D and trimming come from the DNA, and the V and J calls and clone size come from that table. This sample gives about 99,000 clones in total; 80% to 90% of them show up just once. The ten top clones hold 3.5% of the sample.

The source material was peripheral blood. This receptor was identified in a human donor in a cohort sampled during active COVID-19.

The CDR3 amino acid sequence is: CASSLFGPTQPQHF. The base sequence is TGTGCCAGCAGTTTATTTGGGCCAACTCAGCCCCAGCATTTT. The rearranged chain carries TRBV27 and TRBJ1-5; the D gene identity is not certain. A distance of 10 bases separates the germline ends of V and J, which lose 1 base and 6 bases respectively. Looking up the germline V gene (reference sequence) yields CDR1 MNHEY and CDR2 SMNVEV. CDR3 length: 14 amino acids, cysteine to phenylalanine. Of all the DNA, just the CDR3 is kept, 42 bases in frame from base 1.